Sequencing of this T cell receptor beta chain was carried out in a study of blood T cell repertoires in COVID-19. Study details: The United States, Italy and Spain were the sources of the acute and convalescent COVID-19 samples. The analysed material was cDNA or gDNA that came from T cells, B-cell-depleted T cells, or PBMCs.

The sample holds a few counts of this clone. In the authors' methods: Estimated nucleated cell counts came from reference gene primer amplification. Using immunoSEQ multiplex PCR, the repertoire was profiled, and TCRdb retains in-frame clones only, with some absent. That table supplies the V and J calls and clone size; D and trimming were determined from the DNA. Among roughly 200,000 clones, 88% were seen once, and the ten largest hold over 1.5%. The V gene's germline CDR1 is SGHRS and CDR2 YFSETQ. CDR3 length: 15 residues. The V gene end was trimmed by 5 bases and the J gene end by 0 bases; junction bases not matched to a gene: 2.

The material sequenced was peripheral blood. The sequence was obtained from a man between 65 and 79 years old with acute or convalescent COVID-19. V and J are TRBV5-1 and TRBJ2-2, with TRBD1 matching 9 bases. In DNA, the CDR3 is TGCGCCAGCAGGGACAGGGGCACGAACACCGGGGAGCTGTTTTTT. It yields the protein CASRDRGTNTGELFF.